This T cell receptor (beta chain) was recorded in a study of cytomegalovirus exposure and HLA in healthy donors. The study, taken as a whole, reports: HLA restriction was apparent for most CMV-associated TCR beta chains in a later analysis. Analyses of presence/absence relied on an assumption of roughly uniform sequencing depth across donors.

V lost 2 bases, J lost 11 bases, and 12 bases lay in between. The germline CDR1 and CDR2 sequences are KGHSH and LQKENI. The CDR3 is made up of 12 amino acids. Amplification used 60 Vbeta primers and 13 Jbeta primers. Per the original data handling: About 11 million of the 80 million or so unique TCR beta chains counted in a later analysis were shared. Method: immunoSEQ multiplex PCR; TCRdb's copy keeps in-frame clones and lacks some. The V and J calls and clone size were taken over from that table, and D and trimming were inferred from the DNA. The table records some 150,000 clones, roughly 80% of them present only once. Concerning this clone itself: The antigen is undetermined.

This TCR came from a male donor in good health and CMV-seronegative. Sequenced: PBMCs. The chain has TRBV18 and TRBJ1-1; tentative D call: TRBD1 (6 bases). CDR3 residues: CASSPGGAWAFF. DNA for the CDR3: TGTGCCAGCTCACCAGGGGGGGCCTGGGCTTTCTTT. Full variable domain (outside the CDR3, taken from reference TRBV18 and TRBJ1-1): NAGVMQNPRHLVRRRGQEARLRCSPMKGHSHVYWYRQLPEEGLKFMVYLQKENIIDESGMPKERFSAEFPKEGPSILRIQQVVRGDSAAYFCASSPGGAWAFFGQGTRLTVV.